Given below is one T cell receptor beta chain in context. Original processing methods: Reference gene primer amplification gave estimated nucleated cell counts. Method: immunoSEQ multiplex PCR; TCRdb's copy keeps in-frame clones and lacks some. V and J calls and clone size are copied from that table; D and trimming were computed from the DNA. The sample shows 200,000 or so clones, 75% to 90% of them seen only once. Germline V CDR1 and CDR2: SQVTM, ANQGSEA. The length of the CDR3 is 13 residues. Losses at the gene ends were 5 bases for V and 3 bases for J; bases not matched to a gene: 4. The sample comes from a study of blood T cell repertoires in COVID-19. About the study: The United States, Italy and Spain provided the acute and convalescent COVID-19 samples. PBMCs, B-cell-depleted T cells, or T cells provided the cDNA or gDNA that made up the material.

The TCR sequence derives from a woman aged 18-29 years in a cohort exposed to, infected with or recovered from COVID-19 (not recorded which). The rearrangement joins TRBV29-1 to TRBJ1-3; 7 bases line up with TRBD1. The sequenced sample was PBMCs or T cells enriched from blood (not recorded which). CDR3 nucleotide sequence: TGCAGCGTTTCGCACAGGGGTGGAAACACCATATATTTT. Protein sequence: CSVSHRGGNTIYF.